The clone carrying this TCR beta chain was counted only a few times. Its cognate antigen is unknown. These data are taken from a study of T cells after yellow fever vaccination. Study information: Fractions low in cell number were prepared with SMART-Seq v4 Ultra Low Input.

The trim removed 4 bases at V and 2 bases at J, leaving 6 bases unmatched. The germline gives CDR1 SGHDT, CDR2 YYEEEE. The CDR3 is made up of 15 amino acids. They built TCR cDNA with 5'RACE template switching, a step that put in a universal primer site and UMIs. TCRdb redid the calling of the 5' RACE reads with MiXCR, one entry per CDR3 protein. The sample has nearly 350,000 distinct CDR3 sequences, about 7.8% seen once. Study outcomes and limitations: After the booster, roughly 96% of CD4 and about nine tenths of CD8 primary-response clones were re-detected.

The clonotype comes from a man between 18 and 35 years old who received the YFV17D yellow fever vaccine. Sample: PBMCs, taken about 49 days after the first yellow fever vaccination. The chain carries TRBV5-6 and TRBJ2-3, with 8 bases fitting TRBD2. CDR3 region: CASSGGGRNTDTQYF. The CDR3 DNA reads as TGTGCCAGCAGCGGCGGGGGGAGAAACACAGATACGCAGTATTTT.